A selection of T cell receptor beta chains follows, all from one sample in a study of cytomegalovirus exposure and HLA in healthy donors. Generated by immunoSEQ multiplex PCR, the TCRdb table keeps only in-frame clones and is missing some. The sample consists of around 160,000 clones, approximately 84% of them appearing once. The sample consisted of PBMCs. Receptor source: a man aged 25 to 45 in good health and CMV-seropositive. The CDR3 runs from the conserved cysteine through the conserved F or W. The order of the fields is clone size, J gene, CDR3 length, D gene, V gene, CDR3 DNA, CDR3 protein. A D gene is named only where the DNA matches it firmly. Size tells how often a clone was seen (once, few, many) or the class of an expanded clone, and some rows leave it out.

clone_size: NA
j_call: TRBJ2-1
cdr3_length: 12
d_call: NA
v_call: TRBV19
cdr3_nt: TGTGCCATCGTGACAGACCACAATGAGCAGTTCTTC
cdr3_aa: CAIVTDHNEQFF

clone_size: NA
j_call: TRBJ1-3
cdr3_length: 13
d_call: NA
v_call: TRBV2
cdr3_nt: TGTGCACGCGGGGGCAGTGGAGGAAACACCATATATTTT
cdr3_aa: CARGGSGGNTIYF

clone_size: NA
j_call: TRBJ1-2
cdr3_length: 14
d_call: NA
v_call: TRBV6-6
cdr3_nt: TGTGCCAGCAGTCCCGGGACAAAGAACTATGGCTACACCTTC
cdr3_aa: CASSPGTKNYGYTF

clone_size: NA
j_call: TRBJ2-1
cdr3_length: 14
d_call: NA
v_call: TRBV10-1
cdr3_nt: TGCGCCAGCAGCTGGCGGCTAGCGAATAATGAGCAGTTCTTC
cdr3_aa: CASSWRLANNEQFF

clone_size: NA
j_call: TRBJ1-3
cdr3_length: 14
d_call: NA
v_call: TRBV7-9
cdr3_nt: TGTGCCAGCAGCGTCAGGGTGGGCGGAAACACCATATATTTT
cdr3_aa: CASSVRVGGNTIYF

clone_size: NA
j_call: TRBJ2-7
cdr3_length: 14
d_call: NA
v_call: TRBV11-3
cdr3_nt: TGTGCCAGCAGCTTAGAAGGGGAAGGTTACGAGCAGTACTTC
cdr3_aa: CASSLEGEGYEQYF

clone_size: NA
j_call: TRBJ2-7
cdr3_length: 13
d_call: NA
v_call: TRBV7-2
cdr3_nt: TGTGCCAGCAGCCTATCACCCTCCTACGAGCAGTACTTC
cdr3_aa: CASSLSPSYEQYF

clone_size: NA
j_call: TRBJ2-7
cdr3_length: 16
d_call: TRBD1
v_call: TRBV28
cdr3_nt: TGTGCCAGCAGTTCCTACACCCGGGACAGCGGACGCGAGCAGTACTTC
cdr3_aa: CASSSYTRDSGREQYF

clone_size: many
j_call: TRBJ2-1
cdr3_length: 14
d_call: TRBD1
v_call: TRBV27
cdr3_nt: TGTGCCAGCAGTCTCCGGACAGGGGGGGACTCGAAGTTCTTC
cdr3_aa: CASSLRTGGDSKFF

clone_size: NA
j_call: TRBJ2-7
cdr3_length: 16
d_call: TRBD1
v_call: TRBV4-1
cdr3_nt: TGCGCCAGCAGCCAGGGTCCGGGACAGGGGGCCTACGAGCAGTACTTC
cdr3_aa: CASSQGPGQGAYEQYF

clone_size: NA
j_call: TRBJ2-1
cdr3_length: 16
d_call: NA
v_call: TRBV28
cdr3_nt: TGTGCCAGCAGTTTGCAGGTAGTAGCGGACCACAATGAGCAGTTCTTC
cdr3_aa: CASSLQVVADHNEQFF

clone_size: NA
j_call: TRBJ2-3
cdr3_length: 17
d_call: TRBD1
v_call: TRBV7-8
cdr3_nt: TGTGCCAGCAGCTTGGCCCCGGGACAGGGGATCCCAGATACGCAGTATTTT
cdr3_aa: CASSLAPGQGIPDTQYF

clone_size: NA
j_call: TRBJ2-7
cdr3_length: 15
d_call: TRBD2
v_call: TRBV28
cdr3_nt: TGTGCCAGCAGTTTCGGGACTAGCGAGCACTACGAGCAGTACTTC
cdr3_aa: CASSFGTSEHYEQYF

clone_size: NA
j_call: TRBJ2-1
cdr3_length: 16
d_call: TRBD2
v_call: TRBV27
cdr3_nt: TGTGCCAGCAGTGCTAGCGGGAGGGCCTCGTTTGTTGAGCAGTTCTTC
cdr3_aa: CASSASGRASFVEQFF

clone_size: NA
j_call: TRBJ2-7
cdr3_length: 12
d_call: NA
v_call: TRBV7-2
cdr3_nt: TGTGCCAGCAGCTTACCATCGGGGGAGCAGTACTTC
cdr3_aa: CASSLPSGEQYF

clone_size: few
j_call: TRBJ1-5
cdr3_length: 15
d_call: TRBD1
v_call: TRBV19
cdr3_nt: TGTGCCAGTAGTACGGTCGGACAGGGCAATCAGCCCCAGCATTTT
cdr3_aa: CASSTVGQGNQPQHF